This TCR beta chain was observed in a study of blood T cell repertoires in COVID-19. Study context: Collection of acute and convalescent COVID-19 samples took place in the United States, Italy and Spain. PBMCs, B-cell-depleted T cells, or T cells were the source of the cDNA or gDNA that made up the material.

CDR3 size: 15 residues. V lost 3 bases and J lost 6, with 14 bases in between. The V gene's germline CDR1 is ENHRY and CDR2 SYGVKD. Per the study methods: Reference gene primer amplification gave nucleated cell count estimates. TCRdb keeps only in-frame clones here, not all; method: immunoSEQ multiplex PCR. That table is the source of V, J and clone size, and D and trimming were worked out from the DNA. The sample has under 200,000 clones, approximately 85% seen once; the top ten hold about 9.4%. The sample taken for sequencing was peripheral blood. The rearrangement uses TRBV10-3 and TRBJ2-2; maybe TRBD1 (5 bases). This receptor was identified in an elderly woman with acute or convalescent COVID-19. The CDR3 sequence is CAISDRSGAAGELFF. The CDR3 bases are TGTGCCATCAGTGATCGTAGTGGGGCCGCCGGGGAGCTGTTTTTT.